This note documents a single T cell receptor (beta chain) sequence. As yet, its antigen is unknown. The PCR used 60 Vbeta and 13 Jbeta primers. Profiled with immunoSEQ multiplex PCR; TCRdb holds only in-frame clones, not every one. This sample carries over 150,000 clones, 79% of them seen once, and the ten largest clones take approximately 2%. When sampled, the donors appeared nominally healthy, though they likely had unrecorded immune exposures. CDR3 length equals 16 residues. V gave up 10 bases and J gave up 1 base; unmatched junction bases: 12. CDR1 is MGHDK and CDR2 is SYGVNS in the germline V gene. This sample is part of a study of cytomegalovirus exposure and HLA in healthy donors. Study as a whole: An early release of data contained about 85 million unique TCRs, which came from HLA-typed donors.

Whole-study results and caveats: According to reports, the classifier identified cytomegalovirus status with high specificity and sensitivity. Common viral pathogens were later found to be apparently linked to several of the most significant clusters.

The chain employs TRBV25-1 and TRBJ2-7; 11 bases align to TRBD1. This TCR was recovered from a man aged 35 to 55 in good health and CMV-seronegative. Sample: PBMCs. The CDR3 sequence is CATSPRDRGSSYEQYF. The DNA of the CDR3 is TGTGCCACCTCGCCCCGGGACAGGGGGTCGTCCTACGAGCAGTACTTC.